The source of this T cell receptor beta chain is a study of T cell repertoires in cytomegalovirus infection. This clonotype was found a few times. This CDR3 has 17 amino acids. The ends were cut back, 5 bases at V and 4 bases at J, with 22 bases in the middle. Germline-derived CDR1 and CDR2 are SNHLY and FYNNEI. A single record per CDR3 protein comes from TCRdb applying MiXCR to the reads. The table shows about 320,000 distinct CDR3 sequences, with more than 8% occurring only once. The J gene is TRBJ2-3, the V gene TRBV2; tentatively, D is TRBD1 (6 bases). The sequenced sample consisted of PBMCs. The sequence was collected from a human donor in good health (CMV status not recorded). Some clones in this sample may be carry-over from other donors' samples. This CDR3 reads CASSRSSYAGAADTQYF. The CDR3 DNA reads as TGTGCCAGCAGTCGCAGTAGTTATGCAGGGGCAGCAGATACGCAGTATTTT. The full variable domain, in which reference TRBV2 and TRBJ2-3 provide the parts outside the CDR3, is EPEVTQTPSHQVTQMGQEVILRCVPISNHLYFYWYRQILGQKVEFLVSFYNNEISEKSEIFDDQFSVERPDGSNFTLKIRSTKLEDSAMYFCASSRSSYAGAADTQYFGPGTRLTVL.